Shown below are 24 T cell receptor beta chains from a single sample sequenced in a study of graft-versus-host responses after intestinal transplantation. Some clones are missing from TCRdb's copy, which holds only in-frame ones; the method was immunoSEQ multiplex PCR. The table has 35,000 to 45,000 clones, 80% to 95% seen once. This specimen consisted of PBMCs, obtained 700 to 850 days after intestinal transplantation. These receptors all stem from a human patient who received an intestinal transplant, so some T cells may come from the graft donor.

The chain has TRBV19 and TRBJ1-1, with 9 bases identical to TRBD1. The CDR3 is 15 residues long. With V trimmed by 8 bases and J by 6 bases, 13 bases remained unmatched. Germline lookup yields CDR1 LNHDA and CDR2 SQIVND (reference sequence). The CDR3 loop is CASHGPGQGTSEAFF. The CDR3 region has the DNA TGTGCCAGTCATGGACCTGGACAGGGGACCTCTGAAGCTTTCTTT. The full variable domain, in which reference TRBV19 and TRBJ1-1 provide the parts outside the CDR3, is DGGITQSPKYLFRKEGQNVTLSCEQNLNHDAMYWYRQDPGQGLRLIYYSQIVNDFQKGDIAEGYSVSREKKESFPLTVTSAQKNPTAFYLCASHGPGQGTSEAFFGQGTRLTVV.

The V call is TRBV19, the J call TRBJ2-7, with TRBD2 matching over 7 bases. The CDR3 runs to 12 residues. The V segment lost 6 bases and the J segment 2 bases; nucleotides outside the gene matches: 1. CDR1 and CDR2 from the germline V gene are LNHDA and SQIVND (reference sequence). In DNA form, the CDR3 reads TGTGCCAGTAGCGGGACTACCTACGAGCAGTACTTC. Encoded protein: CASSGTTYEQYF.

The CDR3 nucleotides read TGTGCTAGTGGTTCAATGACAGGGGTCTCCACAACTCGTGAAAAACTGTTTTTT. It translates to CASGSMTGVSTTREKLFF. The chain links TRBV12-5 to TRBJ1-4; 8 positions match TRBD1. Germline values: CDR1 LGHNT, CDR2 FRNRAP. Losses at the gene ends were 4 bases for V and 7 bases for J; bases not matched to a gene: 17. The CDR3 consists of 18 residues. Filled out from reference TRBV12-5 and TRBJ1-4, the complete variable domain reads DARVTQTPRHKVTEMGQEVTMRCQPILGHNTVFWYRQTMMQGLELLAYFRNRAPLDDSGMPKDRFSAEMPDATLATLKIQPSEPRDSAVYFCASGSMTGVSTTREKLFFGSGTQLSVL.

A remark on this clone: Other DNA sequences in the sample encode the same CDR3. The genes are TRBV4-1 and TRBJ2-7; TRBD2 agrees at 16 bases. CDR1 MGHRA and CDR2 YSYEKL come from the germline V gene. With V trimmed by 4 bases and J by 6 bases, 6 bases remained unmatched. CDR3 length: 16 residues. For the CDR3, the DNA is TGCGCCAGCAGCCCTCAGGGACTAGCGGGGGGGCTCGAGCAGTACTTC. As protein: CASSPQGLAGGLEQYF.

V gene TRBV13 combines with J gene TRBJ2-1, with 9 bases identical to TRBD2. This CDR3 comprises 17 residues. V dropped 5 bases and J dropped 6; count of bases not matched to a gene: 14. Germline V gene sequence: CDR1 PRHDT, CDR2 FYEKMQ (reference sequence). The CDR3 protein is CASSQTRLAELRNEQFF. Written as DNA, the CDR3 is TGTGCCAGCAGCCAAACTCGACTAGCGGAATTGCGCAATGAGCAGTTCTTC.

J is TRBJ2-7 and V is TRBV27; D is ambiguous. V shed 6 bases and J shed 3 bases, with 15 bases lying between them. Germline assignment: CDR1 MNHEY and CDR2 SMNVEV (reference sequence). This CDR3 region has 14 residues. The CDR3 spells CASSPARQNYEQYF. For the CDR3, the DNA is TGTGCCAGCAGCCCGGCCAGACAAAACTACGAGCAGTACTTC.

The chain joins TRBV6-6 to TRBJ1-2; D uncertain. In germline, CDR1 is MNHNY, CDR2 SVGAGI (reference sequence). V dropped 5 bases and J dropped 6 bases, with 13 bases sitting between them. The CDR3 contains 13 residues. The CDR3 DNA sequence: TGTGCCAGCAGTACCCATCGGGGAGATGGCTACACCTTC. Translated, it gives CASSTHRGDGYTF.

The V and J genes are TRBV6-6 and TRBJ2-7; D may be TRBD1 (6 bases). Germline V lookup: CDR1 MNHNY, CDR2 SVGAGI (reference sequence). The CDR3 has 11 residues. V was shortened by 6 bases and J by 4 bases, with 7 bases between the two germline ends. The CDR3 sequence is CASRQGYEQYF. CDR3 coding DNA: TGTGCCAGCAGACAGGGTTACGAGCAGTACTTC.

The chain has TRBV10-3 and TRBJ2-7; perhaps TRBD2 as D (6 bases). The CDR3 is 13 amino acids. Deletions cut 6 bases from V and 4 bases from J, with 13 bases between. In germline, CDR1 is ENHRY, CDR2 SYGVKD. CDR3 sequence reads: CAISGTAEYEQYF. CDR3 bases: TGTGCCATCAGCGGGACTGCCGAATACGAGCAGTACTTC.

The chain links TRBV16 to TRBJ2-5; a possible D gene is TRBD1 (6 bases). CDR3 length equals 11 residues. Germline CDR1 reads KGHSY; CDR2 reads FQNENV. Trimming took off 8 bases at V and 2 bases at J, with 6 bases between the two ends. This chain's CDR3 is CASGQQETQYF. In DNA form, the CDR3 reads TGTGCCAGCGGACAGCAAGAGACCCAGTACTTC.

CDR3 nucleotide sequence: TGTGCCAGCAGCCGGGACAGGGATAATTCACCCCTCCACTTT. Translating it yields CASSRDRDNSPLHF. The V call is TRBV11-2, the J call TRBJ1-6; 9 bases map to TRBD1. CDR3 length equals 14 residues. The trim removed 5 bases at V and 5 bases at J, leaving 1 base unmatched. Per the germline V gene, CDR1 is SGHAT and CDR2 is FQNNGV.

The chain is built from TRBV6-5 and TRBJ2-1; D might be TRBD1 (5 bases). Trimming left V 0 bases short and J 3 bases short, with 12 bases between. CDR1 and CDR2 (germline): MNHEY, SVGAGI. This CDR3 has 16 amino acids. CDR3 residues: CASSYSSSGLYNEQFF. The DNA of the CDR3 is TGTGCCAGCAGTTACTCCTCGTCAGGGCTCTACAATGAGCAGTTCTTC.

The rearrangement uses TRBV7-6 and TRBJ2-1, with 10 bases matching TRBD2. In germline, CDR1 is SGHVS, CDR2 FNYEAQ. V lost 5 bases to trimming and J lost 9 bases; unmatched junction nucleotides: 13. The CDR3 contains 16 residues. This CDR3 is CASSREQAGGPSEQFF. The CDR3 DNA follows: TGTGCCAGCAGCCGAGAGCAAGCGGGAGGGCCCAGTGAGCAGTTCTTC.

The count of this clone is one. V and J are TRBV11-2 and TRBJ2-7; maybe TRBD1 (6 bases). Trimming took 0 bases from V and 7 from J, leaving 13 bases between them. This CDR3 is 14 amino acids long. Looked up from germline, CDR1 is SGHAT and CDR2 is FQNNGV. The CDR3 loop is CASSLDWGQGEQYF. The CDR3 nucleotides read TGTGCCAGCAGCTTAGATTGGGGGCAAGGGGAGCAGTACTTC.

The genes are TRBV7-3 and TRBJ2-5; D gene uncertain. V shed 1 base and J shed 3 bases, with 0 bases lying between them. This CDR3 spans 11 amino acids. Germline V gene lookup returns CDR1 SGHTA and CDR2 FQGTGA. CDR3 amino acids: CASSLKETQYF. The CDR3 region has the DNA TGTGCCAGCAGCTTAAAAGAGACCCAGTACTTC.

V usage is TRBV9 and J usage is TRBJ2-1; weak D call: TRBD1 (6 bases). Germline loops: CDR1 SGDLS, CDR2 YYNGEE. V was shortened by 0 bases and J by 2 bases, with 12 bases between the two germline ends. This CDR3 comprises 16 residues. The CDR3 nucleotides read TGTGCCAGCAGCGTAGCGGGCAGGGGTACCTACAATGAGCAGTTCTTC. Translating gives CASSVAGRGTYNEQFF.

The chain is built from TRBV10-3 and TRBJ2-6, with D possibly TRBD2 on 6 matching bases. This CDR3 region has 15 residues. The germline gives CDR1 ENHRY, CDR2 SYGVKD. Trimming cost V 10 bases and J 0 bases, with 13 bases left between them. CDR3 nucleotides: TGTGCCAGTGGGGGAGGAATCTCTGGGGCCAACGTCCTGACTTTC. This encodes CASGGGISGANVLTF.

V is TRBV27 and J is TRBJ1-2; D unclear. With 5 bases removed from V and 2 bases from J, the gap between germline ends came to 9 bases. This CDR3 is built from 13 residues. Looked up from germline, CDR1 is MNHEY and CDR2 is SMNVEV (reference sequence). The CDR3 loop reads CASSTGRNYGYTF. Written as DNA, the CDR3 is TGTGCCAGCAGTACCGGACGGAACTATGGCTACACCTTC.

The V and J genes are TRBV2 and TRBJ2-7; D perhaps matches TRBD2 (5 bases). The CDR3 covers 13 residues. CDR1 and CDR2 (germline): SNHLY, FYNNEI. V lost 2 bases and J lost 3, with 8 bases in between. The DNA of the CDR3 is TGTGCCAGCAGTGAAACTAGTGTCTACGAGCAGTACTTC. As protein: CASSETSVYEQYF.

V gene TRBV1 combines with J gene TRBJ2-2. TRBV1 is a pseudogene locus. CDR3 length: 15 residues. The CDR3 loop is CTSSQERGGTGELFF. DNA for the CDR3: TGCACCAGCAGCCAAGAACGAGGGGGGACCGGGGAGCTGTTTTTT.

The gene calls are TRBV11-2 and TRBJ1-2; D remains ambiguous. Trimming removed 1 base from V and 11 bases from J, with 11 bases in between. The germline V gene has CDR1 SGHAT and CDR2 FQNNGV. The CDR3 extends over 12 amino acids. Here the CDR3 DNA reads TGTGCCAGCAGCTTAGCGGCAGGCCCTTACACCTTC. Translating it yields CASSLAAGPYTF. Drawing the rest from reference TRBV11-2 and TRBJ1-2, the complete variable domain is EAGVAQSPRYKIIEKRQSVAFWCNPISGHATLYWYQQILGQGPKLLIQFQNNGVVDDSQLPKDRFSAERLKGVDSTLKIQPAKLEDSAVYLCASSLAAGPYTFGSGTRLTVV.

V is TRBV12-5 and J is TRBJ2-5, with 7 nucleotides matching TRBD1. V lost 5 bases to trimming and J lost 2 bases; unmatched junction nucleotides: 8. The CDR3 covers 15 residues. Germline V gives CDR1 LGHNT, CDR2 FRNRAP. CDR3 coding DNA: TGTGCTAGTGGTCCCCCCGGGACAGCACAAGAGACCCAGTACTTC. It specifies CASGPPGTAQETQYF.

This sequence joins TRBV6-6 and TRBJ2-7; the match to TRBD2 covers 7 bases. The V and J ends lost 6 bases and 2 bases, in that order; junction bases with no gene match: 4. CDR3 length equals 13 residues. Germline CDR1 is MNHNY and CDR2 is SVGAGI (reference sequence). The CDR3 loop reads CASSPREAYEQYF. The CDR3 DNA follows: TGTGCCAGCAGCCCCCGGGAGGCCTACGAGCAGTACTTC.

Here the CDR3 DNA reads TGTGCCAGCAACAAGGGCTCTGGGGCCAACGTCCTGACTTTC. It encodes CASNKGSGANVLTF. The V call is TRBV21-1, the J call TRBJ2-6. TRBV21-1 is an annotated pseudogene. This CDR3 region has 14 residues.